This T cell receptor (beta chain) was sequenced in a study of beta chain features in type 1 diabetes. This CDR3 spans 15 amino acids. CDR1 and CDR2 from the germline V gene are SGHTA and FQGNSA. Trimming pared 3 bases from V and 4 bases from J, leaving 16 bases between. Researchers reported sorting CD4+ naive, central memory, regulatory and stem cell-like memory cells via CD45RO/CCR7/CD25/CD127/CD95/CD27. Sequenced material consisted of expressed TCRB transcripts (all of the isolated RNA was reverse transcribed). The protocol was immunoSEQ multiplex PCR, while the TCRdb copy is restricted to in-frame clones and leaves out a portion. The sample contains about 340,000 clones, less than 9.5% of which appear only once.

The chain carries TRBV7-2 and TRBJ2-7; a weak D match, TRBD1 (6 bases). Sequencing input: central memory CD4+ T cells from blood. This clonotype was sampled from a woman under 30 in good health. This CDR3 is CASSFRQGQSYEQYF. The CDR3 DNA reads TGTGCCAGCAGCTTCCGGCAGGGACAATCGTACGAGCAGTACTTC.